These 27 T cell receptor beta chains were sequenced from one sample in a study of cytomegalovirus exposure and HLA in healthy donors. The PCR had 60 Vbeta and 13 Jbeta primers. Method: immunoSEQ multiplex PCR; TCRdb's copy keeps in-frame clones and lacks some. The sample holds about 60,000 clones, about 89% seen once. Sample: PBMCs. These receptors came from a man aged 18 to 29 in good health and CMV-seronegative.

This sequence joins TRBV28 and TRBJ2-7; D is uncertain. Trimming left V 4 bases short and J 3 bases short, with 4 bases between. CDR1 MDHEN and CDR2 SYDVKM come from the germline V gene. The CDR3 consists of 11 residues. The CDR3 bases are TGTGCCAGCAGTTCCATCTACGAGCAGTACTTC. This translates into CASSSIYEQYF. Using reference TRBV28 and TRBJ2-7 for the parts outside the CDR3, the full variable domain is DVKVTQSSRYLVKRTGEKVFLECVQDMDHENMFWYRQDPGLGLRLIYFSYDVKMKEKGDIPEGYSVSREKKERFSLILESASTNQTSMYLCASSSIYEQYFGPGTRLTVT.

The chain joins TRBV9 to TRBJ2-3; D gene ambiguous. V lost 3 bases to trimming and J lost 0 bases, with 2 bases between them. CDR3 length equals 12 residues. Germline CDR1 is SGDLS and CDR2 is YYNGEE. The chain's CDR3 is CASSASTDTQYF. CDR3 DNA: TGTGCCAGCAGCGCTAGCACAGATACGCAGTATTTT.

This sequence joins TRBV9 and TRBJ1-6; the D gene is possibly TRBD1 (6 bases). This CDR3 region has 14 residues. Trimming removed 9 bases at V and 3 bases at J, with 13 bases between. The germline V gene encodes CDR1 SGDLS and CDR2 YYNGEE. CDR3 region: CATSPGHYNSPLHF. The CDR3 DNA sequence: TGTGCCACTTCTCCGGGACACTATAATTCACCCCTCCACTTT.

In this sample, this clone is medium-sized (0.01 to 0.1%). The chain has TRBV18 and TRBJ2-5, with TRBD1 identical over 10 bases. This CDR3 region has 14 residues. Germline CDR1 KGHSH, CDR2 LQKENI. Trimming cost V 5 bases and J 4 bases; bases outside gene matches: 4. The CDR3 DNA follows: TGTGCCAGCTCATATTGGGACAGGGGAGAGACCCAGTACTTC. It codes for CASSYWDRGETQYF.

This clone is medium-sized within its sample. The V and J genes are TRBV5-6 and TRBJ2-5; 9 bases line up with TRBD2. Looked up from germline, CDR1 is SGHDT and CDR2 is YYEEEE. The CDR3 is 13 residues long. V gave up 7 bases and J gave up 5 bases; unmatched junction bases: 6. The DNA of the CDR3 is TGTGCCAGCGAGGGACTAGCCGGGGAGACCCAGTACTTC. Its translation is CASEGLAGETQYF.

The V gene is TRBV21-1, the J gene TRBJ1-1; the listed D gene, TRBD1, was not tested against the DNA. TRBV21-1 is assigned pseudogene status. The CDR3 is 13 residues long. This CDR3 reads CASTTGANTEAFF. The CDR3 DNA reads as TGTGCCAGCACGACAGGGGCGAACACTGAAGCTTTCTTT.

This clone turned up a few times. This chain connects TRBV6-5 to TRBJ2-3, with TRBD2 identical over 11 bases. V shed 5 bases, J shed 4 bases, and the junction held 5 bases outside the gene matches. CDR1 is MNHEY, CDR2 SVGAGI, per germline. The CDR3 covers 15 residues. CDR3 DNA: TGTGCCAGCAGTCCGAGTAGCGGGGGGGCAGATACGCAGTATTTT. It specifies CASSPSSGGADTQYF.

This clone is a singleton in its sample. CDR3 loop: CASSYSTVNSPLHF. CDR3 sequence (DNA): TGTGCCAGCAGTTACTCGACAGTGAATTCACCCCTCCACTTT. This sequence joins TRBV6-5 and TRBJ1-6, with D perhaps matching TRBD1 (5 bases). Trimming took off 0 bases at V and 7 bases at J, with 7 bases between the two ends. The CDR3 spans 14 residues. Germline V gene lookup returns CDR1 MNHEY and CDR2 SVGAGI.

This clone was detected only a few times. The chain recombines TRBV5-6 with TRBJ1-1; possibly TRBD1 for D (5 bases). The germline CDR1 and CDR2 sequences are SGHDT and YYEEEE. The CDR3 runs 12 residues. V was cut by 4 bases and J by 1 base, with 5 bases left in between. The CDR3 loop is CASSQGNTEAFF. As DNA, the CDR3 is TGTGCCAGCAGCCAGGGGAACACTGAAGCTTTCTTT.

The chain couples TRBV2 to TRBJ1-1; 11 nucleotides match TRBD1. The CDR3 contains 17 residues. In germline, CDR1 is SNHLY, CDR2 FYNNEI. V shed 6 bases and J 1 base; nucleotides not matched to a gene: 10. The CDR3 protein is CASRPSGTGGWNTEAFF. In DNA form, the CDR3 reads TGTGCCAGCAGGCCCTCCGGGACAGGGGGATGGAACACTGAAGCTTTCTTT.

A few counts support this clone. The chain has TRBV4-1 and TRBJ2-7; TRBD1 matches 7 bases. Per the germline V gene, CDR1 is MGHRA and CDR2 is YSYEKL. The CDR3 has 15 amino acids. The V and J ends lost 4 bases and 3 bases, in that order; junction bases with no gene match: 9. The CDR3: CASSRLTGQNYEQYF. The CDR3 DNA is TGCGCCAGCAGCCGCCTGACAGGGCAAAACTACGAGCAGTACTTC.

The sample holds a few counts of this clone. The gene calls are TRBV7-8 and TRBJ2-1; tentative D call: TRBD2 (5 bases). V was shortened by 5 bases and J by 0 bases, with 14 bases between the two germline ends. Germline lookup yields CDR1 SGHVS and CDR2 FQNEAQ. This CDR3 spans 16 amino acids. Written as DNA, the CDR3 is TGTGCCAGCAGCCAAAGTCTAGCCTACTCCTACAATGAGCAGTTCTTC. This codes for CASSQSLAYSYNEQFF.

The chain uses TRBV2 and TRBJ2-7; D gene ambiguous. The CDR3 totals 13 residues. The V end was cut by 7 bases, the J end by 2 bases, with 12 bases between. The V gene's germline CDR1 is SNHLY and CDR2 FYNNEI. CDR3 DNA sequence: TGTGCCAGCAACCGACTCGAAACCTACGAGCAGTACTTC. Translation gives CASNRLETYEQYF.

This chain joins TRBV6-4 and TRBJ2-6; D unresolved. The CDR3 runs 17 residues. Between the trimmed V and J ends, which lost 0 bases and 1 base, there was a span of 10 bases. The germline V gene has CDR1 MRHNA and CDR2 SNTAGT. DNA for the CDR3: TGTGCCAGCAGTGACTCCCCCTCTAGTTCTGGGGCCAACGTCCTGACTTTC. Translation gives CASSDSPSSSGANVLTF.

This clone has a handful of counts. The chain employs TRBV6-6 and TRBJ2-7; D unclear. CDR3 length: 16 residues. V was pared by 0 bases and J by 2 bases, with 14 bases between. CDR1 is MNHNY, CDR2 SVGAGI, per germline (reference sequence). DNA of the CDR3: TGTGCCAGCAGTTACTCGAGAAAGCCGAATGCCTACGAGCAGTACTTC. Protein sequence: CASSYSRKPNAYEQYF.

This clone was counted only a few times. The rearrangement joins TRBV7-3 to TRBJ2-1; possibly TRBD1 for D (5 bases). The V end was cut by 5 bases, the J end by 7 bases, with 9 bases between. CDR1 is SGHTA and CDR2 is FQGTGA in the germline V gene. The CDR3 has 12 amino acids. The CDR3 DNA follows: TGTGCCAGCAGCCCCAAGGGGAATGAGCAGTTCTTC. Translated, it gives CASSPKGNEQFF.

The CDR3: CASSLSVTEAFF. CDR3 sequence (DNA): TGTGCCAGCAGCTTGTCAGTCACTGAAGCTTTCTTT. The chain combines TRBV5-6 with TRBJ1-1; no firm D call. V gave up 1 base and J gave up 4 bases, with 5 bases separating them. This CDR3 region has 12 residues. Germline CDR1 is SGHDT and CDR2 is YYEEEE.

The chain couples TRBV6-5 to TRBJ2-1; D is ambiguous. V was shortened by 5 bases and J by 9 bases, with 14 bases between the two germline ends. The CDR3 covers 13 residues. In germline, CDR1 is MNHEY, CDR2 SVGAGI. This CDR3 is CASSRRLHAEQFF. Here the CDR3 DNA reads TGTGCCAGCAGTAGGAGACTCCATGCTGAGCAGTTCTTC.

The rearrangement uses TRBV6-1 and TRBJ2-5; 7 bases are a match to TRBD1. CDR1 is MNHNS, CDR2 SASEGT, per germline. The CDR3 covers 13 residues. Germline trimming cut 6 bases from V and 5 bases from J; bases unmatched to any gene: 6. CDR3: CASSRQGDETQYF. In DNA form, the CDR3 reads TGTGCCAGCAGCCGACAGGGTGACGAGACCCAGTACTTC.

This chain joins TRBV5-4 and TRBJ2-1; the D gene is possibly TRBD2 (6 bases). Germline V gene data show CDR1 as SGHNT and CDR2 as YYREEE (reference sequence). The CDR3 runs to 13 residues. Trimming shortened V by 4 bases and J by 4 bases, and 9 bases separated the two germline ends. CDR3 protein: CASSDGGYNEQFF. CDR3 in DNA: TGTGCCAGCAGCGACGGGGGATACAATGAGCAGTTCTTC.

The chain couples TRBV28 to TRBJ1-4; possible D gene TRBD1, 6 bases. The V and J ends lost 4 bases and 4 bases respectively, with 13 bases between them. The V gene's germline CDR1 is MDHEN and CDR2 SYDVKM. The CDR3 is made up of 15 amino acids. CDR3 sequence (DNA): TGTGCCAGCAGTTCTGACAGGTTACATAATGAAAAACTGTTTTTT. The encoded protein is CASSSDRLHNEKLFF.

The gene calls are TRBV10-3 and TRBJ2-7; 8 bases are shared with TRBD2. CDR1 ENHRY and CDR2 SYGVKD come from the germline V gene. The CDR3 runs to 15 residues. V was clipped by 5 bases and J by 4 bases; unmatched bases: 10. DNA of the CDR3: TGTGCCATCAGTCCCGTAGGGAGCGGGGGTTACGAGCAGTACTTC. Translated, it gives CAISPVGSGGYEQYF.

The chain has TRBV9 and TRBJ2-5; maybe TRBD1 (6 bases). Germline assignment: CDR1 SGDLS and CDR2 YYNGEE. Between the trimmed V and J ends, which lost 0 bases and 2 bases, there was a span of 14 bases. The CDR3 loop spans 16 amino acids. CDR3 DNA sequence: TGTGCCAGCAGCGTAGGGGCACAGGGATATCAAGAGACCCAGTACTTC. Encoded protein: CASSVGAQGYQETQYF.

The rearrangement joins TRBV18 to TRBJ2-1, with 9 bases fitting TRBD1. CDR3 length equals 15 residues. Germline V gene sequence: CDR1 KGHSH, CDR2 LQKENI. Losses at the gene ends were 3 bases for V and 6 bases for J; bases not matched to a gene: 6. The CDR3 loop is CASSPQTGGVNEQFF. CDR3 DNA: TGTGCCAGCTCACCGCAGACAGGGGGGGTCAATGAGCAGTTCTTC.

The CDR3, as DNA: TGCGCCAGCAGCTCAGACAGGGCCGAGCAGTACTTC. Protein product: CASSSDRAEQYF. V is TRBV5-1 and J is TRBJ2-5, with 7 bases matching TRBD1. The better agreement between TRBJ2-7 and the DNA end casts doubt on the J call. This CDR3 region has 12 residues. The germline CDR1 and CDR2 sequences are SGHRS and YFSETQ.

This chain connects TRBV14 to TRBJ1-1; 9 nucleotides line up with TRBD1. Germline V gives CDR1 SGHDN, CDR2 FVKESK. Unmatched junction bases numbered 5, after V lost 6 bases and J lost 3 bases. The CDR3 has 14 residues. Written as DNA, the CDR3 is TGTGCCAGCAGTCACACAGGGGGCCACACTGAAGCTTTCTTT. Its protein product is CASSHTGGHTEAFF.

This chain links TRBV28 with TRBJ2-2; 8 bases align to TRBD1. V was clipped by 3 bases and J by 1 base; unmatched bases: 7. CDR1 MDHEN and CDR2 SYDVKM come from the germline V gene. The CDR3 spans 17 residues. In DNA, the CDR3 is TGTGCCAGCAGTTTCCCCTTGGGACAGGAGAACACCGGGGAGCTGTTTTTT. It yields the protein CASSFPLGQENTGELFF. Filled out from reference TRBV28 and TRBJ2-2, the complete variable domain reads DVKVTQSSRYLVKRTGEKVFLECVQDMDHENMFWYRQDPGLGLRLIYFSYDVKMKEKGDIPEGYSVSREKKERFSLILESASTNQTSMYLCASSFPLGQENTGELFFGEGSRLTVL.